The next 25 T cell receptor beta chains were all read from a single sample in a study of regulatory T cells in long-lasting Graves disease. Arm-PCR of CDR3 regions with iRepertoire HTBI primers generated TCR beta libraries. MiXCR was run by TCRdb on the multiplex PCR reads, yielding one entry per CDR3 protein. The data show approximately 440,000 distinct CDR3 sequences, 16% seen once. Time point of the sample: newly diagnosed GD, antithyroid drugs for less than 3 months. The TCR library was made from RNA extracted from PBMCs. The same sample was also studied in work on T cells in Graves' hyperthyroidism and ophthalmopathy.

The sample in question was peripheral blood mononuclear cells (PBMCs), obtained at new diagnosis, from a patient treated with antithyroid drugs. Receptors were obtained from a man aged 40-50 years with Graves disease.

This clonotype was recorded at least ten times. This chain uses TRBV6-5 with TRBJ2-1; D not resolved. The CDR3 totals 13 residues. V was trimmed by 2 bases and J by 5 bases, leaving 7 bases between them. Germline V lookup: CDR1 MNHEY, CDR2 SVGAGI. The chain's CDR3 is CASSYRQHNEQFF. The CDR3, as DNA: TGTGCCAGCAGTTACCGCCAGCACAATGAGCAGTTCTTC.

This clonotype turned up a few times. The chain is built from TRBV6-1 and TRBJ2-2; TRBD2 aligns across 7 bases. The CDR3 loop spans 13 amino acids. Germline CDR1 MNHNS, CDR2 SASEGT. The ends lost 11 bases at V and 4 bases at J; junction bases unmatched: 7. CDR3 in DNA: TGTGCCGGGTCTAGCGGAACCACCGGGGAGCTGTTTTTT. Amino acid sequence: CAGSSGTTGELFF.

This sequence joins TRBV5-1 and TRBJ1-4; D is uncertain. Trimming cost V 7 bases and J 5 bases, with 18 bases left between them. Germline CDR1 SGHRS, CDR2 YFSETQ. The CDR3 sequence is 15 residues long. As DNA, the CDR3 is TGCGCCAGCGGCAACCCAGGAACCGGAAATGAAAAACTGTTTTTT. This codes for CASGNPGTGNEKLFF.

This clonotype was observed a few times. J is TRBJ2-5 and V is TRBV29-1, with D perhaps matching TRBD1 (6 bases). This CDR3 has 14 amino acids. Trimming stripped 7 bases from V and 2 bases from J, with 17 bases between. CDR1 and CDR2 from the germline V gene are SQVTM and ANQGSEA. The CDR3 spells CSAELGQIQETQYF. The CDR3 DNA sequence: TGCAGCGCCGAACTAGGACAGATTCAAGAGACCCAGTACTTC.

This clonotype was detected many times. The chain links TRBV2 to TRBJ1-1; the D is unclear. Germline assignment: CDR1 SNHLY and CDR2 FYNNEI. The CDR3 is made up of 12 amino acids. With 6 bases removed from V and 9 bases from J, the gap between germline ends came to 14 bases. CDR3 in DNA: TGTGCCAGCAGGGCCGAGGGCCCAAAAGCTTTCTTT. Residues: CASRAEGPKAFF.

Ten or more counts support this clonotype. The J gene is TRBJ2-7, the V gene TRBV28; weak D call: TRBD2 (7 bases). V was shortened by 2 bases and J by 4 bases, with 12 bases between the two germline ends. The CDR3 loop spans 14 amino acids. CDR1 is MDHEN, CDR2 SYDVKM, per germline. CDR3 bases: TGTGCCAGCAGTTTAGGGGGGGCGGCTTACGAGCAGTACTTC. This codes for CASSLGGAAYEQYF.

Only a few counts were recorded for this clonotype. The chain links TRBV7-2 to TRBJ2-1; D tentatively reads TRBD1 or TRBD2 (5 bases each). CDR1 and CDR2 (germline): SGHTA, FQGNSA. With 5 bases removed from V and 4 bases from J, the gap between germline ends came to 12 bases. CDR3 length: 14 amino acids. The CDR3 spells CASSPDGAYNEQFF. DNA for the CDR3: TGTGCCAGCAGCCCTGACGGGGCGTACAATGAGCAGTTCTTC.

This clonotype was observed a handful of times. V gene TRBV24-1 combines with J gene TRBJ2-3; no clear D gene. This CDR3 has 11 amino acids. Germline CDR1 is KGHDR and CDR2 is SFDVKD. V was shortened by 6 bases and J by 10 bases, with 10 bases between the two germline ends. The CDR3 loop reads CATSTGVAQYF. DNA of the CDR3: TGTGCCACCAGTACTGGCGTGGCGCAGTATTTT.

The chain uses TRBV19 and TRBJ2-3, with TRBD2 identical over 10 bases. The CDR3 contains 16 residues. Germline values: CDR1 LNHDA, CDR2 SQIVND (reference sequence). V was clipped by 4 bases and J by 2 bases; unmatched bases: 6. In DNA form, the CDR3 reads TGTGCCAGTAGTAGGGGACTAGCGATGAACACAGATACGCAGTATTTT. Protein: CASSRGLAMNTDTQYF. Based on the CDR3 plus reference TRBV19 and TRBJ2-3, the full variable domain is DGGITQSPKYLFRKEGQNVTLSCEQNLNHDAMYWYRQDPGQGLRLIYYSQIVNDFQKGDIAEGYSVSREKKESFPLTVTSAQKNPTAFYLCASSRGLAMNTDTQYFGPGTRLTVL.

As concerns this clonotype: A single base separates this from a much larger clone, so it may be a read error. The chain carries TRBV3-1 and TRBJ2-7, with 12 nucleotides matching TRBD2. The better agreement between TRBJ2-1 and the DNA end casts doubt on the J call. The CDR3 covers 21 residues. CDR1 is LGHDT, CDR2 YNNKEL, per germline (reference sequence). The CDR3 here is CASSLTIGLAGGKYGHNEQFF. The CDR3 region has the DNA TGTGCCAGCAGCCTGACGATTGGGCTAGCGGGAGGGAAATACGGGCACAATGAGCAGTTCTTC.

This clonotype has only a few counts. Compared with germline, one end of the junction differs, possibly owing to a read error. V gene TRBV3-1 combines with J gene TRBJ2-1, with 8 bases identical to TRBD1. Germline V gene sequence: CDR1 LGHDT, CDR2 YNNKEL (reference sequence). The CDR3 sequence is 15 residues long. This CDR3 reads CAGSQGWDRFNEQFF. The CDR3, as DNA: TGTGCCGGCAGCCAGGGCTGGGACAGGTTCAATGAGCAGTTCTTC.

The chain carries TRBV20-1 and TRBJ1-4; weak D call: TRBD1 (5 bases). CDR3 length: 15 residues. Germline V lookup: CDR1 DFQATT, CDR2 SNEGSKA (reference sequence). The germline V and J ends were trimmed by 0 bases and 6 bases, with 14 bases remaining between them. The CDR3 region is CSARERQGADEKLFF. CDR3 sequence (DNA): TGCAGTGCTAGAGAGCGGCAGGGCGCGGATGAAAAACTGTTTTTT.

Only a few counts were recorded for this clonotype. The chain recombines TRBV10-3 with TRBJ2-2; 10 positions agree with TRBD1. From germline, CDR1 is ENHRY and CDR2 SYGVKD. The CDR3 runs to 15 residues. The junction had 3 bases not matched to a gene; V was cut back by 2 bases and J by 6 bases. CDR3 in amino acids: CAISEPGTGAGELFF. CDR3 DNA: TGTGCCATCAGTGAGCCGGGGACAGGGGCCGGGGAGCTGTTTTTT.

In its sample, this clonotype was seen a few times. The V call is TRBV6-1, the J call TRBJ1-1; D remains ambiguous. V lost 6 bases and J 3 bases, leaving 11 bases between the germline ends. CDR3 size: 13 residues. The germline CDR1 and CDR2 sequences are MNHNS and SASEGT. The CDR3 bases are TGTGCCAGCAGGGAGGACGGTTACACTGAAGCTTTCTTT. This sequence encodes CASREDGYTEAFF.

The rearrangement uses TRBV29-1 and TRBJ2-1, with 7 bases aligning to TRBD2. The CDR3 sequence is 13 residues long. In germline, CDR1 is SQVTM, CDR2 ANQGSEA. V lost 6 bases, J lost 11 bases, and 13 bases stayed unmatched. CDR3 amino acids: CSVLSRLADKQFF. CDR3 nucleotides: TGCAGCGTCCTTAGCAGGCTAGCGGATAAGCAGTTCTTC.

Here the CDR3 DNA reads TGCAGTGCCACGGGACCGCAAGAACACGGGGAGACCCAGTACTTC. Its protein is CSATGPQEHGETQYF. J is TRBJ2-5 and V is TRBV20-1; D is perhaps TRBD1 or TRBD2 (5 bases each). Germline CDR1 reads DFQATT; CDR2 reads SNEGSKA (reference sequence). CDR3 size: 15 residues. V was trimmed by 6 bases and J by 5 bases, leaving 22 bases between them.

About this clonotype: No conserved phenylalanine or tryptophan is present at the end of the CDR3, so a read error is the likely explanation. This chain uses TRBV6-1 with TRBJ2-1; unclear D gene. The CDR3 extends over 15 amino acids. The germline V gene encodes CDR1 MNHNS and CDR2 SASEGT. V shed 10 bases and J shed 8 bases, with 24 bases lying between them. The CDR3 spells CANSPCRVTWDEQFS. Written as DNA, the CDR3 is TGTGCCAACTCTCCCTGCAGAGTGACTTGGGATGAGCAGTTCTCC.

In DNA, the CDR3 is TGCAGTGCCACCGGGACTGCCACAGATACGCAGTATTTT. This sequence encodes CSATGTATDTQYF. The gene calls are TRBV20-1 and TRBJ2-3; tentatively, D is TRBD2 (6 bases). The V and J ends lost 6 bases and 2 bases respectively, with 12 bases between them. Germline V gene sequence: CDR1 DFQATT, CDR2 SNEGSKA (reference sequence). The CDR3 sequence is 13 residues long.

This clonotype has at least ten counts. Here the CDR3 reads CAWYDTSSTNEQYF. CDR3 DNA: TGTGCCTGGTATGATACTAGTAGCACTAACGAGCAGTACTTC. The chain has TRBV30 and TRBJ2-7; possible D gene TRBD2, 5 bases. V was trimmed by 5 bases and J by 5 bases, leaving 19 bases between them. Germline CDR1 is GTSNPN and CDR2 is SVGIG (reference sequence). This CDR3 has 14 residues.

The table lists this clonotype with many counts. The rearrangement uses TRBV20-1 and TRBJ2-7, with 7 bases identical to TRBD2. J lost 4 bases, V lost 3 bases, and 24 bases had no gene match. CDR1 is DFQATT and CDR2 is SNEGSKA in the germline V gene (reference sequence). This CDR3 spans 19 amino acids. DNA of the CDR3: TGCAGTGCTAGCCGATCGGGACTCCTCGGTTTCGGGGGGATTTACGAGCAGTACTTC. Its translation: CSASRSGLLGFGGIYEQYF.

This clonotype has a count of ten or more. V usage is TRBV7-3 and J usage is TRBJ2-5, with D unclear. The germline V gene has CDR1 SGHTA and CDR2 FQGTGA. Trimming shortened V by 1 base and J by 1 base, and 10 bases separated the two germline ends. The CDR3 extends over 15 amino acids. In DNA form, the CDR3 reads TGTGCCAGCAGCTTAAACGGACGGAGCCAAGAGACCCAGTACTTC. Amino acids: CASSLNGRSQETQYF. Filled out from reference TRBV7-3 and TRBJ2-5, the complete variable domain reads GAGVSQTPSNKVTEKGKYVELRCDPISGHTALYWYRQSLGQGPEFLIYFQGTGAADDSGLPNDRFFAVRPEGSVSTLKIQRTERGDSAVYLCASSLNGRSQETQYFGPGTRLLVL.

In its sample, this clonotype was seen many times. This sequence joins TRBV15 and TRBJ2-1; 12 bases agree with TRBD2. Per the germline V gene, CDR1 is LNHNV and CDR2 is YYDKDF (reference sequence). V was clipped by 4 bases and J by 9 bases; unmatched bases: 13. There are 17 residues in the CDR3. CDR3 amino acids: CATSTLAGGASGSEQFF. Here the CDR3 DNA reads TGTGCCACCAGCACACTAGCGGGAGGAGCGTCGGGTTCTGAGCAGTTCTTC.

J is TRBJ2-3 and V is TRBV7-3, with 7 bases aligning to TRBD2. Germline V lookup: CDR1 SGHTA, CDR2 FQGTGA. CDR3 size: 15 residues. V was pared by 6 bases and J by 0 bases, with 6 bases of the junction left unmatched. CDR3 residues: CASSGGDRSTDTQYF. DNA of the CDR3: TGTGCCAGCAGTGGGGGGGATCGAAGCACAGATACGCAGTATTTT.

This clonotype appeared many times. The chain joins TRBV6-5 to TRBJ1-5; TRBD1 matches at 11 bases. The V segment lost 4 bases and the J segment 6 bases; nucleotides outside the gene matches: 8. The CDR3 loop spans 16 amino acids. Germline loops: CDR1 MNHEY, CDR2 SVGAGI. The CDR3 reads CASSFRTGGKGQPQHF. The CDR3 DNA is TGTGCCAGCAGTTTCCGGACAGGGGGCAAGGGTCAGCCCCAGCATTTT.

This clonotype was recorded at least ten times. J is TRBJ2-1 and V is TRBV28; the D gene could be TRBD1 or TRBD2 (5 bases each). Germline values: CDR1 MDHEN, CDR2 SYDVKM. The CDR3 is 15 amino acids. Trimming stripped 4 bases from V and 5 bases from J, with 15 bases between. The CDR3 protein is CASSSPGPGNNEQFF. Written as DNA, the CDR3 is TGTGCCAGCAGTTCACCGGGACCAGGGAACAATGAGCAGTTCTTC.